Presented here are 24 T cell receptor beta chains from one specimen sequenced in a study of T cell repertoires in cytomegalovirus infection. MiXCR was run by TCRdb on the reads, yielding one entry per CDR3 protein. The data contain about 440,000 distinct CDR3 sequences, under 40% of them singletons. The source material was PBMCs. These receptors were collected from a human donor in good health (CMV status not recorded). Some clones in this sample may be carry-over from other donors' samples.

This clonotype has only a few counts. The chain joins TRBV6-2 or TRBV6-3 to TRBJ2-7; the D is unclear. V lost 2 bases to trimming and J lost 4 bases, with 12 bases between them. CDR3 length: 14 amino acids. Germline-derived CDR1 and CDR2 are MNHEY and SVGEGT. For the CDR3, the DNA is TGTGCCAGCAGTTACAACCAGGCCCTTTACGAGCAGTACTTC. It yields the protein CASSYNQALYEQYF.

The chain is built from TRBV24-1 and TRBJ2-3; TRBD1 matches at 8 bases. With 3 bases clipped from V and 4 bases from J, the junction kept 5 bases outside the gene matches. Germline assignment: CDR1 KGHDR and CDR2 SFDVKD. The CDR3 runs to 15 residues. CDR3 residues: CATSDPTGVADTQYF. CDR3 nucleotide sequence: TGTGCCACCAGTGATCCGACAGGGGTGGCAGATACGCAGTATTTT.

This clonotype was counted once. The CDR3 carries no conserved terminal phenylalanine or tryptophan, so it likely arises from a read error. J is TRBJ2-3 and V is TRBV7-6, with TRBD1 identical over 8 bases. The CDR3 is made up of 16 amino acids. CDR1 is SGHVS and CDR2 is FNYEAQ in the germline V gene. The CDR3 DNA follows: TGTGCCAGCAGCCCCTCGGGACAGGTGTACACAGATACTCAGTATTGT. The encoded protein is CASSPSGQVYTDTQYC.

This clonotype showed up many times. The rearrangement joins TRBV6-1 to TRBJ2-3; 13 nucleotides line up with TRBD2. With V trimmed by 0 bases and J by 4 bases, 13 bases remained unmatched. This CDR3 spans 20 amino acids. The V gene's germline CDR1 is MNHNS and CDR2 SASEGT. CDR3 in amino acids: CASSEAGTSGKYSGPDTQYF. In DNA, the CDR3 is TGTGCCAGCAGTGAAGCCGGGACTAGCGGGAAATATTCCGGCCCAGATACGCAGTATTTT.

This clonotype was seen only a few times. The rearrangement joins TRBV24-1 to TRBJ2-1; TRBD1 matches at 10 bases. V dropped 5 bases and J dropped 8; count of bases not matched to a gene: 8. The CDR3 sequence is 15 residues long. CDR1 and CDR2 (germline): KGHDR, SFDVKD. CDR3 DNA sequence: TGTGCCACCAGTGGACGGACAGGGGGTGTGGATGAGCAGTTCTTC. Amino acid sequence: CATSGRTGGVDEQFF.

The chain joins TRBV10-2 to TRBJ1-2; D not resolved. V lost 6 bases and J lost 6, with 14 bases in between. The CDR3 is 13 amino acids. CDR1 is WSHSY, CDR2 SAAADI, per germline. CDR3 protein: CASSPLRGHGYTF. In DNA, the CDR3 is TGCGCCAGCAGCCCACTCCGAGGGCATGGCTACACCTTC.

In this sample, this clonotype turned up many times. The CDR3 sequence is CASSSYSRAPANTGELFF. The CDR3 coding sequence is TGTGCCAGCAGCTCGTACTCGAGGGCTCCCGCCAACACCGGGGAGCTGTTTTTT. V and J are TRBV7-9 and TRBJ2-2, with D possibly TRBD2 on 5 matching bases. CDR1 SEHNR and CDR2 FQNEAQ come from the germline V gene (reference sequence). V was clipped by 4 bases and J by 2 bases, with 20 bases between them. The CDR3 runs to 18 residues. The full variable domain, rest sourced from reference TRBV7-9 and TRBJ2-2, is DTGVSQNPRHKITKRGQNVTFRCDPISEHNRLYWYRQTLGQGPEFLTYFQNEAQLEKSRLLSDRFSAERPKGSFSTLEIQRTEQGDSAMYLCASSSYSRAPANTGELFFGEGSRLTVL.

V gene TRBV20-1 combines with J gene TRBJ1-6; no clear D gene. CDR3 length: 17 residues. V was pared by 1 base and J by 0 bases, with 13 bases between. Germline CDR1 reads DFQATT; CDR2 reads SNEGSKA (reference sequence). CDR3 region: CSARGIGFSSYNSPLHF. The DNA for the CDR3 is TGCAGTGCTAGAGGGATTGGGTTCAGCTCCTATAATTCACCCCTCCACTTT.

The rearrangement joins TRBV20-1 to TRBJ2-1, with 8 bases fitting TRBD2. The germline CDR1 and CDR2 sequences are DFQATT and SNEGSKA (reference sequence). The trim removed 6 bases at V and 7 bases at J, leaving 11 bases unmatched. This CDR3 region has 14 residues. This chain's CDR3 is CSADGLAIWNEQFF. The CDR3 DNA reads TGCAGTGCGGACGGACTAGCCATTTGGAATGAGCAGTTCTTC.

This clonotype was detected only a few times. The chain links TRBV6-6 to TRBJ2-2; 8 bases are shared with TRBD1. Unmatched junction bases numbered 6, after V lost 7 bases and J lost 5 bases. Germline lookup yields CDR1 MNHNY and CDR2 SVGAGI (reference sequence). The CDR3 runs to 14 residues. CDR3 in amino acids: CASNRQGTTGELFF. Written as DNA, the CDR3 is TGTGCCAGCAACCGACAGGGGACTACCGGGGAGCTGTTTTTT.

This clonotype was counted between two and nine times. The chain has TRBV28 and TRBJ1-1; possibly TRBD1 for D (5 bases). Per germline, CDR1 MDHEN and CDR2 SYDVKM. V was clipped by 2 bases and J by 1 base, with 17 bases between them. This CDR3 contains 17 residues. Here the CDR3 reads CASSLIGQGIKNTEAFF. CDR3 nucleotides: TGTGCCAGCAGTTTAATTGGGCAGGGTATCAAGAACACTGAAGCTTTCTTT.

CDR3 region: CATSRGAGGDEAFF. The CDR3 coding sequence is TGTGCCACCAGCAGAGGGGCAGGGGGTGATGAAGCTTTCTTT. The V call is TRBV15, the J call TRBJ1-1, with 7 nucleotides matching TRBD1. The germline CDR1 and CDR2 sequences are LNHNV and YYDKDF (reference sequence). V lost 1 base, J lost 7 bases, and 6 bases stayed unmatched. CDR3 length equals 14 residues.

The chain links TRBV5-4 to TRBJ2-5, with 12 bases fitting TRBD1. Germline V CDR1 and CDR2: SGHNT, YYREEE (reference sequence). With V trimmed by 4 bases and J by 1 base, 17 bases remained unmatched. The CDR3 is 20 amino acids. CDR3 amino acids: CASSGSPGQGAPRLQETQYF. CDR3 sequence (DNA): TGTGCCAGCAGCGGATCACCGGGACAGGGGGCCCCCCGGCTCCAAGAGACCCAGTACTTC.

The chain is built from TRBV7-2 and TRBJ2-1, with D possibly TRBD2 on 5 matching bases. The CDR3 extends over 15 amino acids. Trimming shortened V by 5 bases and J by 4 bases, and 15 bases separated the two germline ends. Germline values: CDR1 SGHTA, CDR2 FQGNSA. The CDR3 region is CASSRRLVGYNEQFF. The CDR3 nucleotides are TGTGCCAGCAGCCGGAGGCTAGTTGGTTACAATGAGCAGTTCTTC.

This clonotype was seen only a few times. The rearrangement joins TRBV4-2 to TRBJ1-1; D remains ambiguous. CDR1 and CDR2 (germline): LGHNA, YNFKEQ. V lost 6 bases and J 1 base, leaving 9 bases between the germline ends. The CDR3 sequence is 13 residues long. The CDR3 region is CASSPKRNTEAFF. The CDR3 coding sequence is TGTGCCAGCAGTCCTAAGAGGAACACTGAAGCTTTCTTT.

This clonotype was picked up a small number of times. This chain uses TRBV23-1 with TRBJ2-6; D remains unclear. TRBV23-1 is marked as an open reading frame, function uncertain. V was cut by 8 bases and J by 0 bases, with 8 bases left in between. This CDR3 has 14 amino acids. The CDR3 spells CASLQASGANVLTF. The CDR3 DNA follows: TGCGCCAGCCTTCAGGCCTCTGGGGCCAACGTCCTGACTTTC.

Of note for this clonotype: Mismatch with germline at one junction end may stem from a read error. This chain uses TRBV7-2 with TRBJ1-2, with TRBD1 matching 9 bases. The CDR3 covers 17 residues. Per the germline V gene, CDR1 is SGHTA and CDR2 is FQGNSA. Here the CDR3 reads CASRAQERYRGQFGYPF. CDR3 nucleotides: TGTGCCAGCAGAGCTCAGGAGCGGTACAGGGGGCAGTTTGGCTACCCCTTC.

Details on this clonotype: A read error is possible here, since a much larger clone lies one base away. The chain combines TRBV7-9 with TRBJ2-7, with 10 bases aligning to TRBD1. The CDR3 runs to 15 residues. CDR1 is SEHNR, CDR2 FQNEAQ, per germline (reference sequence). This CDR3 reads CASSSGQGRVNEPYF. The DNA of the CDR3 is TGTGCCAGCAGCTCGGGACAGGGGCGCGTCAACGAGCCGTACTTC.

This clonotype was observed a few times. The rearrangement uses TRBV5-1 and TRBJ1-6; D unclear. The CDR3 is made up of 14 amino acids. Germline CDR1 reads SGHRS; CDR2 reads YFSETQ. The ends were cut back, 7 bases at V and 0 bases at J, with 8 bases in the middle. CDR3 sequence: CASSENSYNSPLHF. The DNA of the CDR3 is TGCGCCAGCTCGGAAAACTCCTATAATTCACCCCTCCACTTT.

A few counts support this clonotype. The CDR3 loop is CATSRDIPGAQETQYF. For the CDR3, the DNA is TGTGCCACCAGCAGAGATATACCGGGGGCCCAAGAGACCCAGTACTTC. The chain is built from TRBV15 and TRBJ2-5; D tentatively reads TRBD1 or TRBD2 (6 bases each). This CDR3 has 16 residues. V gave up 0 bases and J gave up 1 base, with 12 bases separating them. Germline assignment: CDR1 LNHNV and CDR2 YYDKDF (reference sequence). The complete variable domain, with remaining parts taken from reference TRBV15 and TRBJ2-5, reads DAMVIQNPRYQVTQFGKPVTLSCSQTLNHNVMYWYQQKSSQAPKLLFHYYDKDFNNEADTPDNFQSRRPNTSFCFLDIRSPGLGDTAMYLCATSRDIPGAQETQYFGPGTRLLVL.

In its sample, this clonotype was seen a few times. The V gene is TRBV6-1, the J gene TRBJ2-3; 7 nucleotides align to TRBD2. Germline trimming cut 1 base from V and 4 bases from J; bases unmatched to any gene: 8. The CDR3 is made up of 16 amino acids. From germline, CDR1 is MNHNS and CDR2 SASEGT. CDR3 sequence: CASSEGGGIRADTQYF. CDR3 DNA: TGTGCCAGCAGTGAAGGGGGGGGGATTCGAGCAGATACGCAGTATTTT.

Turning to this clonotype: The CDR3 end shows no conserved phenylalanine or tryptophan, and so a read error is likely. This chain connects TRBV7-9 to TRBJ1-2, with 7 positions matching TRBD1. CDR3 size: 17 residues. Germline loops: CDR1 SEHNR, CDR2 FQNEAQ (reference sequence). V was pared by 4 bases and J by 4 bases, with 15 bases of the junction left unmatched. CDR3 nucleotide sequence: TGTGCCAGCAGCTCGATAGACCCGGGACAGATAACCTATGGCTACACCTGC. The encoded protein is CASSSIDPGQITYGYTC.

With respect to this clonotype: An end of the junction does not agree with germline; a read error may underlie this. The chain uses TRBV6-2 or TRBV6-3 and TRBJ2-7; D unresolved. The CDR3 covers 16 residues. The V gene's germline CDR1 is MNHEY and CDR2 SVGEGT. The CDR3 reads CASSRALLVESYEPYF. The CDR3 nucleotides read TGTGCCAGCAGCCGGGCACTATTGGTGGAGTCCTACGAGCCGTACTTC.

This chain uses TRBV6-5 with TRBJ2-2, with 9 positions matching TRBD1. This CDR3 region has 16 residues. V dropped 5 bases and J dropped 6; count of bases not matched to a gene: 10. Germline-derived CDR1 and CDR2 are MNHEY and SVGAGI. CDR3 bases: TGTGCCAGCAGTCCGGGGGGACAGGGCGGATCCGGGGAGCTGTTTTTT. Translation gives CASSPGGQGGSGELFF.